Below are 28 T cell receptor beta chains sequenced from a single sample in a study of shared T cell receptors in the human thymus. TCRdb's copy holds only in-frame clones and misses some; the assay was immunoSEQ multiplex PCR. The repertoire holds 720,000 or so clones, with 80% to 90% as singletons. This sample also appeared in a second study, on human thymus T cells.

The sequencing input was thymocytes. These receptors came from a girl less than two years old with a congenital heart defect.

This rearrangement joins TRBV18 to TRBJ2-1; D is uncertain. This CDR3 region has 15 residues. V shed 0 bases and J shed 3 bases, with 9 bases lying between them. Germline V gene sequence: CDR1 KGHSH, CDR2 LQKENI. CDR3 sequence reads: CASSPPQISYNEQFF. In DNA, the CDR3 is TGTGCCAGCTCACCACCGCAAATCAGCTACAATGAGCAGTTCTTC.

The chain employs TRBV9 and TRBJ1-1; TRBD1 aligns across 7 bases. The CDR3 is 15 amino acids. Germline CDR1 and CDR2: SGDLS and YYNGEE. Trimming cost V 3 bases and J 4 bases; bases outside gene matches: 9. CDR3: CASSGPEGAVTEAFF. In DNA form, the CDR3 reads TGTGCCAGCAGCGGACCAGAGGGGGCAGTCACTGAAGCTTTCTTT.

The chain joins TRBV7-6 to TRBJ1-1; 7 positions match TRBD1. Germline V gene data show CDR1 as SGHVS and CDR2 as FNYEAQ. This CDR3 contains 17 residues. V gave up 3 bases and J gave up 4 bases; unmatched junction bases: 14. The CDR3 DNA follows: TGTGCCAGCAGCTTCAATACTACAGGGGAGGAGGGCACTGAAGCTTTCTTT. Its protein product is CASSFNTTGEEGTEAFF.

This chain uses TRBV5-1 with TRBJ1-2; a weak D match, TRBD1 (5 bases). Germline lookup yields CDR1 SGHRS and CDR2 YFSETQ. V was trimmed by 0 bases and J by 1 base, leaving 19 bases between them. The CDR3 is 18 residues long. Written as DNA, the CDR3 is TGCGCCAGCAGCTTGGTAGGGTGGTGTCAGGGTTTTAACTATGGCTACACCTTC. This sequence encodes CASSLVGWCQGFNYGYTF.

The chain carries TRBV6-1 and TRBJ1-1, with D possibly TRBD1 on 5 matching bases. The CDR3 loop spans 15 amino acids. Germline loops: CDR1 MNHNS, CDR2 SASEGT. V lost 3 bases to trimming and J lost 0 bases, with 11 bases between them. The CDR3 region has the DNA TGTGCCAGCAGTGACCGCAGGGACTTGAACACTGAAGCTTTCTTT. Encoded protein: CASSDRRDLNTEAFF.

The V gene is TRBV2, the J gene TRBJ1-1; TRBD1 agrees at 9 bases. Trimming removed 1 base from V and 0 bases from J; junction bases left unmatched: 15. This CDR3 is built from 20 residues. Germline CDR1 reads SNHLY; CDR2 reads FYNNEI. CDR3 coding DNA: TGTGCCAGCAGTGAAGGGGAACAGGGGGCTAGACCGACTATGAACACTGAAGCTTTCTTT. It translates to CASSEGEQGARPTMNTEAFF.

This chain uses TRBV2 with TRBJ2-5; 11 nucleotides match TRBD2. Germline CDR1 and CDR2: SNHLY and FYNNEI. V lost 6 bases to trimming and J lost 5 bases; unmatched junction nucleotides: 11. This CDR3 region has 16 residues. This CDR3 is CASSAGTSGGEETQYF. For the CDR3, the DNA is TGTGCCAGCAGCGCCGGGACTAGCGGAGGAGAGGAGACCCAGTACTTC.

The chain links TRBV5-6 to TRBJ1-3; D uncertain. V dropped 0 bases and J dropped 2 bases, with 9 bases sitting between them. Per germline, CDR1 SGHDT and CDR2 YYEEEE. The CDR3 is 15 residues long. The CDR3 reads CASSLVRSAGNTIYF. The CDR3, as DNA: TGTGCCAGCAGCTTGGTCAGGTCCGCTGGAAACACCATATATTTT.

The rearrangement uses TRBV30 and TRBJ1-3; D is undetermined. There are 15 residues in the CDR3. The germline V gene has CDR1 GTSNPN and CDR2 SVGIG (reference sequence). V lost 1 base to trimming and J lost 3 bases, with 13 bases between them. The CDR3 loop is CAWSAHPERGNTIYF. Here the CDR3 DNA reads TGTGCCTGGAGTGCGCACCCAGAACGTGGAAACACCATATATTTT. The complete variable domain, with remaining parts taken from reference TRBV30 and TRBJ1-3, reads SQTIHQWPATLVQPVGSPLSLECTVEGTSNPNLYWYRQAAGRGLQLLFYSVGIGQISSEVPQNLSASRPQDRQFILSSKKLLLSDSGFYLCAWSAHPERGNTIYFGEGSWLTVV.

This CDR3 is CASSPIPPSPSGSSNQPQHF. The CDR3 bases are TGTGCCAGCTCACCTATCCCTCCCTCTCCCTCAGGGTCTAGCAATCAGCCCCAGCATTTT. This chain uses TRBV18 with TRBJ1-5; TRBD1 might be the D (5 bases). Germline V gene sequence: CDR1 KGHSH, CDR2 LQKENI. Trimming pared 3 bases from V and 0 bases from J, leaving 24 bases between. The CDR3 is 20 residues long.

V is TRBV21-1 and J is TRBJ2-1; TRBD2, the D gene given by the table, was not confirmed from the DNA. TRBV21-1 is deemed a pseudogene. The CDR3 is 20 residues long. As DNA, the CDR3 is TGTGCCAGCAGCGAACTAGCGGGGGGGCGGGTTATTAGAAGTGACTGTGAGCAGTTCTTC. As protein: CASSELAGGRVIRSDCEQFF.

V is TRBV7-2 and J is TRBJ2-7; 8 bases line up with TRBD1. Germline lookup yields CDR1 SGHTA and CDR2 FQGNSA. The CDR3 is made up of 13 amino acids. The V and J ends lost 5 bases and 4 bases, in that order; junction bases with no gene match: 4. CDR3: CASSRRGRYEQYF. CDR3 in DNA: TGTGCCAGCAGCCGCAGGGGGCGTTACGAGCAGTACTTC.

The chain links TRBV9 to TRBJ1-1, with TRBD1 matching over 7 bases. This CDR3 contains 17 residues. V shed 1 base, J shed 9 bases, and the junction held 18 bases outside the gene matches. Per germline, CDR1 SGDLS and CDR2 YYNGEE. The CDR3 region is CASSVLAGGDGTSQAFF. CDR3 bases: TGTGCCAGCAGCGTACTCGCAGGGGGAGACGGAACATCACAAGCTTTCTTT. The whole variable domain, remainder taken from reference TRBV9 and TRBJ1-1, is DSGVTQTPKHLITATGQRVTLRCSPRSGDLSVYWYQQSLDQGLQFLIQYYNGEERAKGNILERFSAQQFPDLHSELNLSSLELGDSALYFCASSVLAGGDGTSQAFFGQGTRLTVV.

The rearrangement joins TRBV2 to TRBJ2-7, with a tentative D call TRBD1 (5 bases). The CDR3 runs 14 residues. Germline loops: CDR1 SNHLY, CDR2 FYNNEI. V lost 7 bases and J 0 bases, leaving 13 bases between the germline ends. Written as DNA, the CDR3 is TGTGCCAGCACAGAACAGGCCACCTCCTACGAGCAGTACTTC. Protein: CASTEQATSYEQYF.

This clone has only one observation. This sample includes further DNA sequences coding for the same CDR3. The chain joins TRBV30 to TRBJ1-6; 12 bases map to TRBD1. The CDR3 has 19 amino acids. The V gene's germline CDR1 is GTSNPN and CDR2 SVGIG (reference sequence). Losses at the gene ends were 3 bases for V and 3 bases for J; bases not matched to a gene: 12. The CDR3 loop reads CAWRGTGGDLPDYNSPLHF. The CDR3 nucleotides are TGTGCCTGGAGAGGGACAGGGGGCGACTTACCGGACTATAATTCACCCCTCCACTTT. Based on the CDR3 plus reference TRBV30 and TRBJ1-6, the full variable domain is SQTIHQWPATLVQPVGSPLSLECTVEGTSNPNLYWYRQAAGRGLQLLFYSVGIGQISSEVPQNLSASRPQDRQFILSSKKLLLSDSGFYLCAWRGTGGDLPDYNSPLHFGNGTRLTVT.

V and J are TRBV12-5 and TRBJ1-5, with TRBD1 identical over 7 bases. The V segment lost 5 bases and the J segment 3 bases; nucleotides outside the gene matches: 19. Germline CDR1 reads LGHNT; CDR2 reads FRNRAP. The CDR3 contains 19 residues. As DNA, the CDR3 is TGTGCTAGTGGTCCTCAAGGGGACAGCGAGGAAAGTTTCAATCAGCCCCAGCATTTT. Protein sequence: CASGPQGDSEESFNQPQHF.

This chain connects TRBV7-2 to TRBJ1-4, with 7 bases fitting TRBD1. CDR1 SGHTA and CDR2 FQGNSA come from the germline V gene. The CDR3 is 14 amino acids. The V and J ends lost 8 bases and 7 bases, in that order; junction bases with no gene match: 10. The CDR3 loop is CASGNSGQIEKLFF. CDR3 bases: TGTGCCAGCGGAAACTCGGGACAGATTGAAAAACTGTTTTTT.

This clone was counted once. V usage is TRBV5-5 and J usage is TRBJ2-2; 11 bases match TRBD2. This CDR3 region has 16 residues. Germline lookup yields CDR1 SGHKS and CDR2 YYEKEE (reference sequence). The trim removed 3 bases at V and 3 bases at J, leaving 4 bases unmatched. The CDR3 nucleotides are TGTGCCAGCAGCTCGGAACTAGCGGGGGACACCGGGGAGCTGTTTTTT. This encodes CASSSELAGDTGELFF.

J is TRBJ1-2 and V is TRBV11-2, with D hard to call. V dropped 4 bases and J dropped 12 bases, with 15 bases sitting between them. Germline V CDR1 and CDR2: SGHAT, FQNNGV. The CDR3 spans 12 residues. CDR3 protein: CASSYPGERNTF. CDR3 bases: TGTGCCAGCAGCTACCCCGGAGAGCGAAACACCTTC. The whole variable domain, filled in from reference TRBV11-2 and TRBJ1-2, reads EAGVAQSPRYKIIEKRQSVAFWCNPISGHATLYWYQQILGQGPKLLIQFQNNGVVDDSQLPKDRFSAERLKGVDSTLKIQPAKLEDSAVYLCASSYPGERNTFGSGTRLTVV.

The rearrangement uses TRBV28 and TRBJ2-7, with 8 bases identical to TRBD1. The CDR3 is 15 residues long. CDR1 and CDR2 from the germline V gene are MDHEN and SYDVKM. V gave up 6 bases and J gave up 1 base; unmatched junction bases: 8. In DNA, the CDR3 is TGTGCCAGCAGGGGGGGACAGGTATTTTCCTACGAGCAGTACTTC. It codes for CASRGGQVFSYEQYF.

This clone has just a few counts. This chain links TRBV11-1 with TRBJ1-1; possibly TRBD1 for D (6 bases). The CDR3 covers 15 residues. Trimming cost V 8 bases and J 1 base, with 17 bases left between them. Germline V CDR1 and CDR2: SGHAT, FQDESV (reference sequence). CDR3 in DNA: TGTGCCAGCGGATTTCCAGGGGATTCGAACACTGAAGCTTTCTTT. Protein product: CASGFPGDSNTEAFF.

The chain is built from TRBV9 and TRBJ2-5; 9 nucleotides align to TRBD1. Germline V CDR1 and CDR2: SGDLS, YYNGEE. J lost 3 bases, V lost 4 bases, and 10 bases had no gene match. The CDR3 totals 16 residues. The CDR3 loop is CASSTRTRTGEETQYF. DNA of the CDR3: TGTGCCAGCAGCACCCGGACTCGGACAGGGGAAGAGACCCAGTACTTC.

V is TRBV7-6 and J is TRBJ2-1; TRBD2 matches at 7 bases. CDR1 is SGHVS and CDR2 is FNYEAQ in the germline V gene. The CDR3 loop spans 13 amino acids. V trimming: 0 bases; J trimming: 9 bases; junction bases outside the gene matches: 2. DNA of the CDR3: TGTGCCAGCAGCTTAGCGCGGGGGTGTGAGCAGTTCTTC. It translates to CASSLARGCEQFF.

In DNA form, the CDR3 reads TGTGCCAGCAGTGAACAGGGGTCCCAGCCCCAGCATTTT. This translates into CASSEQGSQPQHF. The genes are TRBV25-1 and TRBJ1-5; D is possibly TRBD1 (6 bases). Germline CDR1 is MGHDK and CDR2 is SYGVNS. V gave up 2 bases and J gave up 7 bases, with 9 bases separating them. The CDR3 is 13 amino acids.

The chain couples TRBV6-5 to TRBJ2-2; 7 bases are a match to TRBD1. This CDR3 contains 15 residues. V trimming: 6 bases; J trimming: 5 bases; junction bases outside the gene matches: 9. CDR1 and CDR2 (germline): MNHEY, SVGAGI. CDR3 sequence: CASRTTGLLTGELFF. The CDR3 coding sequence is TGTGCCAGCAGGACGACAGGGTTGTTGACCGGGGAGCTGTTTTTT.

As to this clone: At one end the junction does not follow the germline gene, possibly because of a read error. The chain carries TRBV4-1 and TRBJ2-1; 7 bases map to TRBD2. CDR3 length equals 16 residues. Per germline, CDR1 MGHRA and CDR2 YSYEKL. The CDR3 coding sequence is TGCGCCAGCAGTCAAGATTCGGGGGGTAGGGACAATGAGCAGTTCTTC. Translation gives CASSQDSGGRDNEQFF.

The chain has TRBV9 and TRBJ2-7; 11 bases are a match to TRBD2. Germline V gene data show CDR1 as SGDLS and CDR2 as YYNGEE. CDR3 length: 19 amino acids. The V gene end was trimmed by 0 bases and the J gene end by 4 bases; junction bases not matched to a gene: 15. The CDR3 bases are TGTGCCAGCAGCGTAGACGAAGGAGTTGGGGCTAGCGGGGGGTACGAGCAGTACTTC. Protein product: CASSVDEGVGASGGYEQYF.

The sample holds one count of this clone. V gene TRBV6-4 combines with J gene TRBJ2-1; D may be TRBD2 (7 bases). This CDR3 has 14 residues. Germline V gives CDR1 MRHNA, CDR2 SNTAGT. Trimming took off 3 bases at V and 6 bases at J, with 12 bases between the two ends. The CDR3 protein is CASSEGGGPNEQFF. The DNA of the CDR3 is TGTGCCAGCAGTGAAGGCGGGGGCCCCAATGAGCAGTTCTTC.